The present TCR beta chain was sequenced within a study of cytomegalovirus exposure and HLA in healthy donors. Study conclusions and caveats: Across donors, presence/absence analyses took sequencing depth to be roughly uniform.

Researchers ran the PCR with 60 Vbeta and 13 Jbeta primers. The method was immunoSEQ multiplex PCR; TCRdb's version includes in-frame clones alone and lacks a portion of them. The repertoire has over 120,000 clones, 75% to 90% of them found once; the top ten carry less than 3%. In regard to this clone: The antigen is undetermined.

Sample: PBMCs. This clonotype was sampled from a woman between 25 and 40 years old in good health and CMV-seronegative.

CDR3 protein: CASSLLGGQETQYF. CDR3 in DNA: TGCGCCAGCAGCTTGCTCGGGGGCCAAGAGACCCAGTACTTC. The chain couples TRBV5-1 to TRBJ2-5, with D perhaps TRBD2 (6 bases). CDR1 SGHRS and CDR2 YFSETQ come from the germline V gene. The CDR3 spans 14 residues. V lost 1 base to trimming and J lost 1 base, with 8 bases between them. Using reference TRBV5-1 and TRBJ2-5 for the parts outside the CDR3, the full variable domain is KAGVTQTPRYLIKTRGQQVTLSCSPISGHRSVSWYQQTPGQGLQFLFEYFSETQRNKGNFPGRFSGRQFSNSRSEMNVSTLELGDSALYLCASSLLGGQETQYFGPGTRLLVL.